This T cell receptor beta chain comes out of a study of blood T cell repertoires in COVID-19. Study as a whole: Acute and convalescent COVID-19 samples came from the United States, Italy and Spain.

The CDR3 runs 15 residues. Trimming at V came to 5 bases and at J to 5 bases, leaving 3 bases not matched to a gene. From germline, CDR1 is MRHNA and CDR2 SNTAGT. Repertoires were generated with immunoSEQ multiplex PCR, while TCRdb's copy carries only in-frame clones and drops some. The repertoire consists of around 210,000 clones, with just over 85% occurring once and the leading ten covering around 1.4%. The clonotype was recovered from a man between 18 and 35 years old with active or convalescent COVID-19. The material sequenced was peripheral blood. The chain combines TRBV6-4 with TRBJ2-2; TRBD1 agrees at 12 bases. Here the CDR3 DNA reads TGTGCCAGCAGTCCGGGACAGGGGGCGACCGGGGAGCTGTTTTTT. Its protein is CASSPGQGATGELFF.